Each of the 17 T cell receptor beta chains below was sequenced from the same sample in a study of T-cell reconstitution after alpha-beta-depleted transplantation in children. Unique molecular identifiers were incorporated into the prepared TCRbeta library. One entry per CDR3 protein, called by TCRdb with MiXCR from the PCR reads. The sample includes 150,000 to 250,000 distinct CDR3 sequences, about 6% of them seen just once. The sequencing here drew on PBMCs, taken before TCRalphabeta/CD19-depleted stem cell transplant. All receptors come from a girl less than two years old with combined immunodeficiency, due to receive a stem cell transplant.

This clonotype was counted at least ten times. The chain couples TRBV7-2 to TRBJ2-5; D is ambiguous. Trimming took off 2 bases at V and 4 bases at J, with 11 bases between the two ends. CDR1 and CDR2 (germline): SGHTA, FQGNSA. The CDR3 length is 14 residues. This CDR3 reads CASSLRPNLETQYF. Written as DNA, the CDR3 is TGTGCCAGCAGCTTACGTCCAAACTTAGAGACCCAGTACTTC.

This clonotype has at least ten counts. The V call is TRBV29-1, the J call TRBJ1-2; D not certain. Germline assignment: CDR1 SQVTM and CDR2 ANQGSEA. Trimming took off 6 bases at V and 4 bases at J, with 15 bases between the two ends. The CDR3 extends over 13 amino acids. The chain's CDR3 is CSVPSGRLYGYTF. The DNA for the CDR3 is TGCAGCGTCCCTTCTGGACGCCTCTATGGCTACACCTTC.

This clonotype was picked up a small number of times. The chain employs TRBV4-1 and TRBJ1-5; 10 bases are a match to TRBD1. Germline V gene data show CDR1 as MGHRA and CDR2 as YSYEKL. Losses at the gene ends were 1 base for V and 1 base for J; bases not matched to a gene: 10. This CDR3 spans 19 amino acids. This CDR3 reads CASSQVKTGGLRSNQPQHF. The CDR3 nucleotides are TGCGCCAGCAGCCAAGTCAAGACAGGGGGCTTGAGGAGCAATCAGCCCCAGCATTTT.

This clonotype was seen at least ten times. CDR3 sequence reads: CASSLAQPMNTEAFF. The CDR3 DNA reads TGCGCCAGCAGCTTGGCCCAGCCCATGAACACTGAAGCTTTCTTT. This chain joins TRBV5-1 and TRBJ1-1, with D uncertain. The CDR3 spans 15 residues. Germline assignment: CDR1 SGHRS and CDR2 YFSETQ. V was pared by 0 bases and J by 0 bases, with 9 bases between.

This clonotype was recorded many times. The chain combines TRBV12-3 or TRBV12-4 with TRBJ2-2; D gene unclear. CDR3 length: 14 residues. V gave up 0 bases and J gave up 0 bases, with 2 bases separating them. This CDR3 is CASSLAANTGELFF. The CDR3 DNA follows: TGTGCCAGCAGTTTAGCTGCGAACACCGGGGAGCTGTTTTTT.

The table lists this clonotype with many counts. The rearrangement uses TRBV29-1 and TRBJ2-7; 8 nucleotides align to TRBD1. The germline gives CDR1 SQVTM, CDR2 ANQGSEA. The CDR3 spans 12 residues. V was pared by 4 bases and J by 2 bases, with 1 base of the junction left unmatched. The CDR3 reads CSVADRAYEQYF. CDR3 bases: TGCAGCGTTGCGGACAGGGCCTACGAGCAGTACTTC.

This clonotype was counted ten times or more. The genes are TRBV7-2 and TRBJ2-1, with 13 bases matching TRBD2. V dropped 3 bases and J dropped 3; count of bases not matched to a gene: 5. Germline lookup yields CDR1 SGHTA and CDR2 FQGNSA. This CDR3 region has 17 residues. CDR3 bases: TGTGCCAGCAGCTTCGGACTAGCGGGGGTCATCTACAATGAGCAGTTCTTC. Amino acid sequence: CASSFGLAGVIYNEQFF. The whole variable domain, filled in from reference TRBV7-2 and TRBJ2-1, reads GAGVSQSPSNKVTEKGKDVELRCDPISGHTALYWYRQSLGQGLEFLIYFQGNSAPDKSGLPSDRFSAERTGGSVSTLTIQRTQQEDSAVYLCASSFGLAGVIYNEQFFGPGTRLTVL.

In its sample, this clonotype was seen many times. The rearrangement links TRBV4-3 to TRBJ2-7; 9 bases line up with TRBD1. Germline CDR1 reads LGHNA; CDR2 reads YSLEER. CDR3 size: 14 residues. The trim removed 5 bases at V and 5 bases at J, leaving 7 bases unmatched. CDR3 DNA: TGCGCCAGCAGCACCCGGACAGGGGATAACGAGCAGTACTTC. It yields the protein CASSTRTGDNEQYF.

This clonotype was counted a few times. The chain is built from TRBV12-5 and TRBJ1-2; no reliable D call. The V and J ends lost 2 bases and 4 bases respectively, with 11 bases between them. CDR1 and CDR2 (germline): LGHNT, FRNRAP. The CDR3 has 14 amino acids. The CDR3 DNA reads as TGTGCTAGTGGTTTGAGCGACACCCGCTATGGCTACACCTTC. This encodes CASGLSDTRYGYTF.

This clonotype was detected many times. The chain recombines TRBV5-6 with TRBJ2-5; D unclear. V was pared by 3 bases and J by 1 base, with 13 bases between. Germline V lookup: CDR1 SGHDT, CDR2 YYEEEE. The CDR3 is 15 amino acids. Here the CDR3 DNA reads TGTGCCAGCAGCTCGCCCAGAGAATTCCAAGAGACCCAGTACTTC. Translating it yields CASSSPREFQETQYF. The full variable domain, with the rest looked up from reference TRBV5-6 and TRBJ2-5, is DAGVTQSPTHLIKTRGQQVTLRCSPKSGHDTVSWYQQALGQGPQFIFQYYEEEERQRGNFPDRFSGHQFPNYSSELNVNALLLGDSALYLCASSSPREFQETQYFGPGTRLLVL.

This clonotype has at least ten counts. The V and J genes are TRBV7-9 and TRBJ2-7; D unresolved. CDR3 size: 14 residues. Trimming took off 4 bases at V and 1 base at J, with 11 bases between the two ends. Germline V gene lookup returns CDR1 SEHNR and CDR2 FQNEAQ (reference sequence). CDR3 sequence reads: CASSSSVQSYEQYF. The CDR3 region has the DNA TGTGCCAGCAGCTCCTCGGTCCAATCCTACGAGCAGTACTTC.

This clonotype was seen at least ten times. The chain employs TRBV27 and TRBJ2-3, with 11 nucleotides matching TRBD2. Germline CDR1 is MNHEY and CDR2 is SMNVEV (reference sequence). The CDR3 spans 16 residues. Trimming at V came to 2 bases and at J to 6 bases, leaving 7 bases not matched to a gene. CDR3 bases: TGTGCCAGCAGTTTACCTAGCGGGGGGCCGTCGGATACGCAGTATTTT. This encodes CASSLPSGGPSDTQYF.

About this clonotype itself: With a much larger clone just one base away, this may be a read error. This chain links TRBV20-1 with TRBJ1-5; TRBD1 is a possible D gene (6 bases). V was shortened by 3 bases and J by 8 bases, with 11 bases between the two germline ends. CDR1 DFQATT and CDR2 SNEGSKA come from the germline V gene (reference sequence). The CDR3 spans 12 residues. CDR3 DNA: TGCAGTGCTAGTCAGGGGAGGGAGCCCCAGCATTTT. It translates to CSASQGREPQHF.

This clonotype was picked up many times. The chain links TRBV4-3 to TRBJ1-6; D call uncertain. CDR1 and CDR2 from the germline V gene are LGHNA and YSLEER. V was shortened by 0 bases and J by 10 bases, with 16 bases between the two germline ends. The CDR3 loop spans 16 amino acids. The CDR3 DNA reads TGCGCCAGCAGCCAAGATATGTGGTCGGTCGAATCACCCCTCCACTTT. This encodes CASSQDMWSVESPLHF.

The V call is TRBV6-2 or TRBV6-3, the J call TRBJ1-1; D is unclear. This CDR3 has 14 amino acids. Trimming shortened V by 7 bases and J by 0 bases, and 12 bases separated the two germline ends. Germline V CDR1 and CDR2: MNHEY, SVGEGT. The CDR3: CASTTTPVNTEAFF. DNA for the CDR3: TGTGCCAGCACCACCACACCAGTGAACACTGAAGCTTTCTTT.

This clonotype showed up many times. The V gene is TRBV20-1, the J gene TRBJ2-3; D could derive from TRBD1 or TRBD2 (6 bases each). The CDR3 is made up of 15 amino acids. The V end lost 2 bases, the J end lost 6 bases, and 18 bases lay between the germline ends. In germline, CDR1 is DFQATT, CDR2 SNEGSKA (reference sequence). CDR3 region: CSARLSRGLKDTQYF. The CDR3 DNA sequence: TGCAGTGCTAGATTAAGTCGGGGGCTGAAGGATACGCAGTATTTT.

Remarks on this clonotype: The CDR3 ends on some other residue instead of the conserved phenylalanine or tryptophan, so this is likely a read error. It is unclear where the CDR3 begins or ends on the DNA, so no DNA is shown, and the CDR3 is as TCRdb lists it. The V call is TRBV24-1, the J call TRBJ1-3; the table's D gene call, TRBD1, was not cross checked with the DNA. Germline CDR1 KGHDR, CDR2 SFDVKD. Termini included, the CDR3 measures 10 amino acids. The CDR3 reads CATSDTTTGR.